This T cell receptor beta chain was captured in a study of blood T cells in healthy people across ages. As to this clonotype: The antigen remains unidentified.

A second roughly 6 to 11 cycle PCR used barcoded and J-beta primers. From the 5' RACE reads, TCRdb called clonotypes with MiXCR, one entry per CDR3 protein. This table holds about a million distinct CDR3 sequences, roughly 43% found once. General study points: One million T cells yielded diversity estimates that were considered underestimates. Shifts in expanded clonotypes may have been confounded by donor CMV status, which was unknown. Versus aged donors, long-lived donors had higher diversity and more naive CD4+ cells.

This TCR came from a man younger than 45 in good health. The sequenced sample was blood.

The CDR3 region is CASSYRTGGGELFF. The CDR3 DNA reads as TGTGCCAGCAGTTACCGGACAGGGGGCGGGGAGCTGTTTTTT. The chain combines TRBV6-5 with TRBJ2-2; TRBD1 matches 10 bases. With 2 bases clipped from V and 7 bases from J, the junction kept 1 base outside the gene matches. Germline V gene sequence: CDR1 MNHEY, CDR2 SVGAGI. The length of the CDR3 is 14 residues.